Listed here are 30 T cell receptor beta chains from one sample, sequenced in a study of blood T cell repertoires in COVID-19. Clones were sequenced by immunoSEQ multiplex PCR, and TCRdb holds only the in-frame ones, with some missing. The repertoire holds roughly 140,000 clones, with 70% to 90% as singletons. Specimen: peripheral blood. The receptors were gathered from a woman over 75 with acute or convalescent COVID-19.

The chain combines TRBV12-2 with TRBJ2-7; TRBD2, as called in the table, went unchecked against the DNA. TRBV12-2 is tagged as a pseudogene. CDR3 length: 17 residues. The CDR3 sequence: CASRLAFAVAGAYEQYF. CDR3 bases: TGTGCAAGTCGCTTAGCGTTTGCGGTAGCGGGGGCCTACGAGCAGTACTTC.

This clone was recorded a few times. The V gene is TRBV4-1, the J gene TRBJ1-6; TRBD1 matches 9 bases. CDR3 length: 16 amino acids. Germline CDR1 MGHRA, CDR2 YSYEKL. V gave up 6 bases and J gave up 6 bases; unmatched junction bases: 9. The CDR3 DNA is TGCGCCAGCAGGTCCACAGGGGGCAAAAGTAATTCACCCCTCCACTTT. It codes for CASRSTGGKSNSPLHF.

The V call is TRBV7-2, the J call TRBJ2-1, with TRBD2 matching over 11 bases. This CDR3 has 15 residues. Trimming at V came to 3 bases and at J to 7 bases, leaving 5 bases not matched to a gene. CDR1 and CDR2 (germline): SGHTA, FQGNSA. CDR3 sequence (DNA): TGTGCCAGCAGCTTGAGACTAGCGGGGACTAATGAGCAGTTCTTC. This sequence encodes CASSLRLAGTNEQFF.

The CDR3 bases are TGTGCCAGCAGCCAAGAGGGACAGGGCTCCTACGAGCAGTACTTC. As protein: CASSQEGQGSYEQYF. The chain employs TRBV3-1 (or the pseudogene TRBV3-2) and TRBJ2-7, with 9 nucleotides matching TRBD1. There are 15 residues in the CDR3. The germline V gene has CDR1 LGHDT and CDR2 YNNKEL (reference sequence). With V trimmed by 0 bases and J by 0 bases, 0 bases remained unmatched.

Written as DNA, the CDR3 is TGTGCCAGCAGCTTAGTTAGGACTGTCACCGGGGAGCTGTTTTTT. This translates into CASSLVRTVTGELFF. This chain links TRBV7-9 with TRBJ2-2; D is perhaps TRBD2 (5 bases). The CDR3 totals 15 residues. Trimming took 1 base from V and 4 from J, leaving 10 bases between them. The germline V gene has CDR1 SEHNR and CDR2 FQNEAQ (reference sequence).

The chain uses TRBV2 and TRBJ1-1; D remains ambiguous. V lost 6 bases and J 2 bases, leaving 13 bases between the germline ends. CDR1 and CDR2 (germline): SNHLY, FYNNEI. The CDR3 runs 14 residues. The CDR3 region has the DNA TGTGCCAGCAGGTGGGAGGATCTAAACACTGAAGCTTTCTTT. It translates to CASRWEDLNTEAFF.

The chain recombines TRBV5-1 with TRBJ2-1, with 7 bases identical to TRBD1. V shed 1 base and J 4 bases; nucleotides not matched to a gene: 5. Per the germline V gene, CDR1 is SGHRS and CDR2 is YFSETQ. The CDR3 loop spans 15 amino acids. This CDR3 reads CASSLRGQQYNEQFF. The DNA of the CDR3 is TGCGCCAGCAGCTTGAGGGGACAGCAATACAATGAGCAGTTCTTC.

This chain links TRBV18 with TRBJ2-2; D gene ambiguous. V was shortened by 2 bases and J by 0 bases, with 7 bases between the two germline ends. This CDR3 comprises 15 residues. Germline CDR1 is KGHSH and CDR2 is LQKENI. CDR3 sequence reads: CASSPGQANTGELFF. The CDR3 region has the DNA TGTGCCAGCTCACCAGGGCAAGCGAACACCGGGGAGCTGTTTTTT.

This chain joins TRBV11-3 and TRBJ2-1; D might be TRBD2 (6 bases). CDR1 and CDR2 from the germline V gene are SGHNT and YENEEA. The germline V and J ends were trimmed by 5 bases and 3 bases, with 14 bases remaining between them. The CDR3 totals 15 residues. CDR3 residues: CASSPRGTHYNEQFF. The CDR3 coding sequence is TGTGCCAGCAGCCCCCGGGGGACCCACTACAATGAGCAGTTCTTC.

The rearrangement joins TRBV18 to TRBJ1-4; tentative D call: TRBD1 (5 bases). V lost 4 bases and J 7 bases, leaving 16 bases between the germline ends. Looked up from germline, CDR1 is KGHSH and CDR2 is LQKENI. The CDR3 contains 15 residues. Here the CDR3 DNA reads TGTGCCAGCTCACGGACGCGGGGGGTGATTGAAAAACTGTTTTTT. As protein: CASSRTRGVIEKLFF.

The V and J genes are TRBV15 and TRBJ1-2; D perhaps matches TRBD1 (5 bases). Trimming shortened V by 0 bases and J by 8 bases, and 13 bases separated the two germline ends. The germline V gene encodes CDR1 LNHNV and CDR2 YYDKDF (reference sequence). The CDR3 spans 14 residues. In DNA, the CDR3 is TGTGCCACCAGCAGAGATTTAGCAGGGCTGGGCTACACCTTC. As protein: CATSRDLAGLGYTF. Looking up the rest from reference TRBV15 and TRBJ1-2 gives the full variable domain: DAMVIQNPRYQVTQFGKPVTLSCSQTLNHNVMYWYQQKSSQAPKLLFHYYDKDFNNEADTPDNFQSRRPNTSFCFLDIRSPGLGDTAMYLCATSRDLAGLGYTFGSGTRLTVV.

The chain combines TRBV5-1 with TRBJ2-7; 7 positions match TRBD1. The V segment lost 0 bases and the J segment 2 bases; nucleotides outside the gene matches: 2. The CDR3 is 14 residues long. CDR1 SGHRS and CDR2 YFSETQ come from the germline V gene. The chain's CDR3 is CASSLGDRAYEQYF. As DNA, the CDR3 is TGCGCCAGCAGCTTGGGAGACAGGGCCTACGAGCAGTACTTC.

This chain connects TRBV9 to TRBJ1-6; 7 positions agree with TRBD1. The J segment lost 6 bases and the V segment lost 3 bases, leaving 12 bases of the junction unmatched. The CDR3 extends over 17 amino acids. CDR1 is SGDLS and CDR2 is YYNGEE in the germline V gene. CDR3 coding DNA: TGTGCCAGCAGCGCAACACCGACAGGGTCGTCTAATTCACCCCTCCACTTT. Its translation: CASSATPTGSSNSPLHF.

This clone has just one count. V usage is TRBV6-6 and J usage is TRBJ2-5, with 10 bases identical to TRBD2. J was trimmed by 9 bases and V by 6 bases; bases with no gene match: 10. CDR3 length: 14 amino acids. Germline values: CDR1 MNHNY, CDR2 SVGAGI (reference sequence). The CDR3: CASSLTSGVGAQYF. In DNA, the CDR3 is TGTGCCAGCAGCCTTACTAGCGGGGTTGGGGCCCAGTACTTC.

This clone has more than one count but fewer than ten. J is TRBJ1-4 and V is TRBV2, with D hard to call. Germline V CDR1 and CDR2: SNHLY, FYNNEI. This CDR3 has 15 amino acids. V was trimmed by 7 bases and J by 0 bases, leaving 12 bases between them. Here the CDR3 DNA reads TGTGCCAGCACCCCCCGGGGAGCAACTAATGAAAAACTGTTTTTT. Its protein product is CASTPRGATNEKLFF.

The CDR3 spells CASSAQGGRETEAFF. CDR3 DNA sequence: TGTGCCAGCAGCGCCCAAGGGGGTAGGGAAACTGAAGCTTTCTTT. The rearrangement joins TRBV9 to TRBJ1-1; weak D call: TRBD1 (6 bases). The V and J ends lost 3 bases and 5 bases respectively, with 17 bases between them. CDR3 length: 15 residues. Germline CDR1 SGDLS, CDR2 YYNGEE. Based on the CDR3 plus reference TRBV9 and TRBJ1-1, the full variable domain is DSGVTQTPKHLITATGQRVTLRCSPRSGDLSVYWYQQSLDQGLQFLIQYYNGEERAKGNILERFSAQQFPDLHSELNLSSLELGDSALYFCASSAQGGRETEAFFGQGTRLTVV.

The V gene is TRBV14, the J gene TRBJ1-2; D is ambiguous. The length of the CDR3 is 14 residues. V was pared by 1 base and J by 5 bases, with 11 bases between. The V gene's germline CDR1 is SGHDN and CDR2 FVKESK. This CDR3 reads CASSQGVGNYGYTF. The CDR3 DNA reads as TGTGCCAGCAGCCAAGGGGTCGGGAATTATGGCTACACCTTC.

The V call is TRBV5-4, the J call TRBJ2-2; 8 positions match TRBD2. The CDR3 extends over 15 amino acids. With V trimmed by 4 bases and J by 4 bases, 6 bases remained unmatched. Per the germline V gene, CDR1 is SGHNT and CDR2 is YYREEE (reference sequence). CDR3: CASSERGGTTGELFF. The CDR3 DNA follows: TGTGCCAGCAGCGAACGGGGGGGCACCACCGGGGAGCTGTTTTTT.

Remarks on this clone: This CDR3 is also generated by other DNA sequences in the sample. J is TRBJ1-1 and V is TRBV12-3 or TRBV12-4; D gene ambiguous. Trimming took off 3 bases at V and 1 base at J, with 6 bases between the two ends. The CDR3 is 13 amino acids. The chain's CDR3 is CASSFTENTEAFF. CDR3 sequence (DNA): TGTGCCAGCAGTTTTACAGAGAACACTGAAGCTTTCTTT.

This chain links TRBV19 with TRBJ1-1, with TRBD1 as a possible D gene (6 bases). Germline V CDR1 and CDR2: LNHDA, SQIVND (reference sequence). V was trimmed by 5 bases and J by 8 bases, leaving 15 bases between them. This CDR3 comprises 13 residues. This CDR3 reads CASSPLTGIEAFF. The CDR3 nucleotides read TGTGCCAGTAGTCCATTAACAGGGATCGAAGCTTTCTTT.

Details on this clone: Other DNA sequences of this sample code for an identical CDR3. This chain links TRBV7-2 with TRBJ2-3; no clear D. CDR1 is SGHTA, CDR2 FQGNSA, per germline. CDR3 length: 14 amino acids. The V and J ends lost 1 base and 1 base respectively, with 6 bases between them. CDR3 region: CASSLGTGTDTQYF. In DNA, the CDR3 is TGTGCCAGCAGCTTAGGAACAGGCACAGATACGCAGTATTTT.

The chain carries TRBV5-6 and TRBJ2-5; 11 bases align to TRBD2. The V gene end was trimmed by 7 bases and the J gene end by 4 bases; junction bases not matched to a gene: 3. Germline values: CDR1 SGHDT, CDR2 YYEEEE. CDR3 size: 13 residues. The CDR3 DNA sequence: TGTGCCAGCCGTACTAGCGGGGGAGAGACCCAGTACTTC. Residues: CASRTSGGETQYF.

The CDR3 sequence: CASSDSGLASNEQFF. CDR3 nucleotides: TGTGCCAGCAGTGACTCGGGACTAGCTAGCAATGAGCAGTTCTTC. This rearrangement joins TRBV6-4 to TRBJ2-1, with 9 bases fitting TRBD2. Germline assignment: CDR1 MRHNA and CDR2 SNTAGT. Trimming took 0 bases from V and 6 from J; bases not matched to a gene: 3. This CDR3 comprises 15 residues.

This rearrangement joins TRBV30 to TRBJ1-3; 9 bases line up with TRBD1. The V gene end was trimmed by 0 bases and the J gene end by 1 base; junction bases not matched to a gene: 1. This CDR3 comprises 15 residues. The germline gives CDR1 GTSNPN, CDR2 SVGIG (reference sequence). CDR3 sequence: CAWSVGQGSGNTIYF. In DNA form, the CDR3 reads TGTGCCTGGAGTGTAGGACAGGGGTCTGGAAACACCATATATTTT.

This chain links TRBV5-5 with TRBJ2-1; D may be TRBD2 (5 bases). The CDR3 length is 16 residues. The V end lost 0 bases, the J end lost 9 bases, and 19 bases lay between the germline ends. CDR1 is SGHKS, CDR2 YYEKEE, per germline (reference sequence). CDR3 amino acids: CASSLGLGEAHAEQFF. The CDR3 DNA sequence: TGTGCCAGCAGCTTGGGGCTGGGAGAGGCTCACGCTGAGCAGTTCTTC.

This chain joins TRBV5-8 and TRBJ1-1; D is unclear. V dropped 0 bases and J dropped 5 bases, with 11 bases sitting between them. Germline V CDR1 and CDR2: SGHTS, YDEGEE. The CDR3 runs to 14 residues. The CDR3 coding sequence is TGTGCCAGCAGCTTGGTTTACTCGCGGACTGAAGCTTTCTTT. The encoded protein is CASSLVYSRTEAFF.

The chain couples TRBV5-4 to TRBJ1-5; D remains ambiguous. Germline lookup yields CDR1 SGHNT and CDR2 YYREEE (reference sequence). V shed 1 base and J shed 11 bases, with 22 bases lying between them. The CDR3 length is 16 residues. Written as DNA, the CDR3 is TGTGCCAGCAGCTTGAATCCAGTGGAGGGAATGGGGACCCAGCATTTT. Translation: CASSLNPVEGMGTQHF.

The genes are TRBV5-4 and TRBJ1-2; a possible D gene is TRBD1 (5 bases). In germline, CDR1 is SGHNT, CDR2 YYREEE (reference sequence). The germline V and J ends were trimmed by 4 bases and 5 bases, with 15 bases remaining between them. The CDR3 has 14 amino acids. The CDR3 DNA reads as TGTGCCAGCAGCGTTCGCGGGGGGACTTATGGCTACACCTTC. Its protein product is CASSVRGGTYGYTF. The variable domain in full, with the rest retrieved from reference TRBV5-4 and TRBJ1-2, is ETGVTQSPTHLIKTRGQQVTLRCSSQSGHNTVSWYQQALGQGPQFIFQYYREEENGRGNFPPRFSGLQFPNYSSELNVNALELDDSALYLCASSVRGGTYGYTFGSGTRLTVV.

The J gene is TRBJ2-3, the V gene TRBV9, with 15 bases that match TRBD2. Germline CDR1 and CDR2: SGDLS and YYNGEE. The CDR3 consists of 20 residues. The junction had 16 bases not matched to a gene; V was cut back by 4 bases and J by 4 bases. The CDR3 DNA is TGTGCCAGCAGCCCAGGACTAGCGGGGGGGCTGAGCGTTAAGGCAGATACGCAGTATTTT. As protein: CASSPGLAGGLSVKADTQYF.

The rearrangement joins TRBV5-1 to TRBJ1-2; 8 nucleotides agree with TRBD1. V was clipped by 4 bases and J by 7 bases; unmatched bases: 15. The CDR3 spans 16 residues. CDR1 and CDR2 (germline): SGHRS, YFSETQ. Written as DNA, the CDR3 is TGCGCCAGCAGCCCGGGGGTGGGACAGGCGTTTGGTGGCTACACCTTC. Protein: CASSPGVGQAFGGYTF. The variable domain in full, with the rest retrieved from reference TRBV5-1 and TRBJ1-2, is KAGVTQTPRYLIKTRGQQVTLSCSPISGHRSVSWYQQTPGQGLQFLFEYFSETQRNKGNFPGRFSGRQFSNSRSEMNVSTLELGDSALYLCASSPGVGQAFGGYTFGSGTRLTVV.